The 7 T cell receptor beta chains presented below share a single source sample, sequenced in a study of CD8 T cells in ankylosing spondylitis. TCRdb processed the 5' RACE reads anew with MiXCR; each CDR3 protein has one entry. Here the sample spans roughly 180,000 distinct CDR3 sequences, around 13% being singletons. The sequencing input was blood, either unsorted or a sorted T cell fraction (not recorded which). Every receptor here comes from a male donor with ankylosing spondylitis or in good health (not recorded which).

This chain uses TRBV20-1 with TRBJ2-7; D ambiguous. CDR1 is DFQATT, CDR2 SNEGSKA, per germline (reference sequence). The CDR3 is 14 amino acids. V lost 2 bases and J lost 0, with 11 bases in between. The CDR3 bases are TGCAGTGCTAGACCTCGCTCTTACTCCTACGAGCAGTACTTC. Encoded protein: CSARPRSYSYEQYF.

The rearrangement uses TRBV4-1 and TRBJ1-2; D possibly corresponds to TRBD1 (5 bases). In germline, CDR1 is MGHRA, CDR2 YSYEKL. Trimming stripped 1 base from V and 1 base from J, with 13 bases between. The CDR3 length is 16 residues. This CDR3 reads CASSQVQGGGNYGYTF. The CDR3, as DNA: TGCGCCAGCAGCCAAGTCCAGGGCGGCGGTAACTATGGCTACACCTTC.

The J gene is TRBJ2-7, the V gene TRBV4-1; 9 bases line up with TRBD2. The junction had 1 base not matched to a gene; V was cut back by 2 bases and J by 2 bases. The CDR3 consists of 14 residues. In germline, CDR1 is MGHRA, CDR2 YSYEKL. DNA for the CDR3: TGCGCCAGCAGCCAAACTAGCGGGCCCTACGAGCAGTACTTC. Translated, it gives CASSQTSGPYEQYF.

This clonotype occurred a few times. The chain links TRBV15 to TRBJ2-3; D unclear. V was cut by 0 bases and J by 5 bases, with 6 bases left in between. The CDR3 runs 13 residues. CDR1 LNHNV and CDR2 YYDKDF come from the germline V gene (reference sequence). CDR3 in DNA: TGTGCCACCAGCAGAGATCCTGAAGATACGCAGTATTTT. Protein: CATSRDPEDTQYF.

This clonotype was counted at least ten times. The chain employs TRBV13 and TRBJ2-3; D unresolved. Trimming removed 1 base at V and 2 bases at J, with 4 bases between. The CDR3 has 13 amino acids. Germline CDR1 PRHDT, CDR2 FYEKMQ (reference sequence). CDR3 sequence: CASSLAHTDTQYF. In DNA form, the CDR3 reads TGTGCCAGCAGCTTAGCCCACACAGATACGCAGTATTTT.

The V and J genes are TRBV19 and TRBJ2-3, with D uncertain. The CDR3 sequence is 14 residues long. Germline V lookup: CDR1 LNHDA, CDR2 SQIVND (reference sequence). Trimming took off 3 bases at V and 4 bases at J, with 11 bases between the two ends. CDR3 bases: TGTGCCAGTAGTATGCGGCGCGCCCCAGATACGCAGTATTTT. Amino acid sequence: CASSMRRAPDTQYF.

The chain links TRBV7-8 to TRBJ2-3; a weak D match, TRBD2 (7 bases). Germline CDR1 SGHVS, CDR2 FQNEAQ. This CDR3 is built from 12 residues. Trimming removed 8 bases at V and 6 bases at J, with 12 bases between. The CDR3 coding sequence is TGTGCCAGCTGGGGGGGGGCGGATACGCAGTATTTT. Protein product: CASWGGADTQYF.